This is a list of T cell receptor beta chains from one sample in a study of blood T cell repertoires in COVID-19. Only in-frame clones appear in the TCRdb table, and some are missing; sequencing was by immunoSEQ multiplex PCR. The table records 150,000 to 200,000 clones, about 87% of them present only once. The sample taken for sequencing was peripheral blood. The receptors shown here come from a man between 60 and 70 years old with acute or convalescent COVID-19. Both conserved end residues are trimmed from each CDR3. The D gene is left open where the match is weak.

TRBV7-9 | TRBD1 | ASSPRTGPNTGELF
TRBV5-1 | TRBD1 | ASASLTGASTDTQY
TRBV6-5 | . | ASRVQGFETQY
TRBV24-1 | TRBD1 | ATSESGQGGNQPQH
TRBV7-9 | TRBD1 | ASSLWTGVGNTEAF
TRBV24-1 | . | ATSDPPSSHGYT
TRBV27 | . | ASSPSGSEQY
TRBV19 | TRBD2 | ASRLAGLGDTQY
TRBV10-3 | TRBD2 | AISGQLAPYNEQF
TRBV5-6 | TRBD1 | ASSSGTGASGYGYT
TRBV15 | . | ATSRGAGSSAGNTIY
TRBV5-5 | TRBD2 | ASSWDLAGGANEQF
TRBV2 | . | ASKSGGIRAEAF
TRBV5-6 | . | ASSVAQGYNEQF
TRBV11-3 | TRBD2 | ASSQTSGRLETQY
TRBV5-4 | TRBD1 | ASRYGTGSSYNEQF
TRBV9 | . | ASSVGAGAGNTIY
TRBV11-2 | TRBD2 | ASTLFRGGNGELF
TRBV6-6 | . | ASTLGGHDNSPLH
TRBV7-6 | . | ASSGQGRYGYT
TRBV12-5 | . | ASGTEGAGDSPLH
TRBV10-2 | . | ASRAGARDSGNTIY
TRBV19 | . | ASSHDSITNYGYT
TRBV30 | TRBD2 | AWRTSGYEQY
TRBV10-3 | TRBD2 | AIGGAGVSPLSYNEQF
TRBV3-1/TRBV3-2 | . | ASRGGGDRAF
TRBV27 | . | ATQVWDAGNYGYT
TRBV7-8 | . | ASSPAGGIGYT
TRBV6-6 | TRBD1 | ASSYRGTGAQETQY
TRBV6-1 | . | ASLTGRYEAF
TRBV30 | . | AWSPVSDTQY
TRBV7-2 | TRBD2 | ASSFSGRANTGELF
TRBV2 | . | ASSEYEQETQY
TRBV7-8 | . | ASSLSRGARGANVLT
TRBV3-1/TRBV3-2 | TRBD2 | ASRGVAGGGSTQY
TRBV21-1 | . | ASSIGTGALWSSYEQY
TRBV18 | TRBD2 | ASSRTSGGAGANVLT
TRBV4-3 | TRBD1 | ASSQEGQRNQPQH
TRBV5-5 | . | ASSFRVTDTQY
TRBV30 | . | AWSLQGTGELF
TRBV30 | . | AWSTTAPNQPQH
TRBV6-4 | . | ASRPGRVIRWDYGYT
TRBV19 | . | ACGEAPGTGELF
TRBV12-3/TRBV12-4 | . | ASSLFAGSFRV
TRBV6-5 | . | ASIGGSEAF
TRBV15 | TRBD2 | ATSRVLAGGEQY
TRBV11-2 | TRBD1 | ATRRAGGRNTEAF
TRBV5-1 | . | ASRTGGYGYT
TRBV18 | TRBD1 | ASSRTGGTEAF
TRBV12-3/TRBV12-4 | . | ASSSGGPQH
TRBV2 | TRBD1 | ASSFDRVTQPQH
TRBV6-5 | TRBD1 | ASWPGQGQETQY
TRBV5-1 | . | ASSLEGRGNSPLH
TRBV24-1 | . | ATSDLDSSTADTQY